The present TCR beta chain was sequenced within a study of blood T cell repertoires in COVID-19 (dated by TCRdb to the early 2020s). In terms of the full investigation: The collaborator samples originated in the United States, Italy and Spain and spanned the acute and convalescent phases of COVID-19. The material from the prospective study consisted of cDNA or gDNA derived from T cells, B-cell-depleted T cells, or PBMCs. Subjects who had been exposed to COVID-19, were actively infected with it, or had recovered from it provided the deeply sampled blood TCRbeta repertoires that made up the dataset. The repertoires were made available in a free public database intended to serve as a resource for research on the immune response to SARS-CoV-2. Samples came from the ongoing ImmuneRACE study (first 160 participants) plus 1,254 subjects from 6 global collaborators. Nearly every sample came with metadata listing a de-identified subject ID, COVID-19 status, age in years and sex. Where available, HLA class I and class II types were taken from metadata supplied by the sample provider and were not determined by assay-based typing.

Each collaborating institution followed its own protocols to collect whole blood in K2EDTA tubes. Collaborator samples were shipped for TCRbeta analysis as frozen whole blood, isolated PBMCs, or DNA extracted from either sample type. Trimming leaves V shorter by 1 base and J shorter by 0 bases, with the junction holding 3 bases beyond the gene matches. The CDR3 has 15 amino acids, counting the end cysteine and phenylalanine. The entry retains the CDR3 DNA only, 45 bases that are in frame from base 1. Per the germline V gene, LGHNA is the CDR1 and YSLEER is the CDR2. The research as a whole found: Clinical and demographic metadata were provided uncurated, with the amount varying by source and participant.

On this clone: Its cognate antigen has yet to be identified. One base away there is no much larger clone; base qualities are not given.

TCRbeta CDR3 regions were amplified from genomic DNA by means of the immunoSEQ Assay, a bias-controlled multiplex PCR. On the study's bioinformatics: Nucleated cell counts per sample were estimated from amplification of reference gene primers within the assay. Sequence reads were collapsed and filtered to measure the absolute abundance of every unique TCRbeta CDR3 rearrangement. For each sample, productive Simpson clonality was calculated by taking the square root of Simpson's diversity index across productive rearrangements. In TCRdb, the immuneACCESS table is reduced to in-frame sequences with V and J assigned. These tables do not hold every clone; where another copy was compared, an unresolved V gene accounts for under half, and the others remain unexplained. Clone size and the V and J calls come from that table; the DNA yielded D and trimming. The sample table holds 10,000 to 15,000 clones, of which approximately 80% were seen once. Jointly, the top ten make up around 25% of the sample.

The chain is assembled from TRBV4-3 and TRBJ2-7, with 7 junctional bases fitting TRBD1. This receptor was taken from a middle-aged man with active or convalescent COVID-19. The sequencing sample was made of peripheral blood. The CDR3 amino acid sequence is: CASSQARDSSYEQYF. The DNA sequence is given as TGCGCCAGCAGCCAAGCCCGGGACAGCTCCTACGAGCAGTACTTC.